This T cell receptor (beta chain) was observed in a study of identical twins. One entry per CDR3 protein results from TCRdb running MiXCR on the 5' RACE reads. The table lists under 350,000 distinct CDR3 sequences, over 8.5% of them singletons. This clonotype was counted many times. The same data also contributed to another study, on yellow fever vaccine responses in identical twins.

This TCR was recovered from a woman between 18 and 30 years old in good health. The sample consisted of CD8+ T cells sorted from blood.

The CDR3 spells CASSTGTSLSYNEQFF. The CDR3 nucleotides are TGTGCCAGCAGTACAGGGACTAGCCTCTCCTACAATGAGCAGTTCTTC. This chain links TRBV27 with TRBJ2-1; TRBD2 aligns across 9 bases. V shed 5 bases, J shed 0 bases, and the junction held 5 bases outside the gene matches. CDR1 is MNHEY, CDR2 SMNVEV, per germline (reference sequence). This CDR3 contains 16 residues.